Following are 2 T cell receptor beta chains from one sample sequenced in a study of monozygotic twins with inflammatory bowel disease. TCRdb re-called the 5' RACE reads; one entry per CDR3 protein, DNA not given. The sample totals around 210,000 distinct CDR3 sequences. The sequencing sample was made of blood. The receptors originated from a human donor with ulcerative colitis or Crohn's disease, or a healthy co-twin of an affected twin (not recorded which).

The chain links TRBV6-2 or TRBV6-3 to TRBJ2-3; TCRdb gives TRBD2 as the D gene, but with no DNA this cannot be confirmed. The CDR3 is made up of 14 amino acids. Germline CDR1 is MNHEY and CDR2 is SVGEGT. The CDR3 region is CASSLLAERDTQYF.

The rearrangement uses TRBV3-1 and TRBJ1-1. The CDR3 is 14 amino acids. Germline V gives CDR1 LGHDT, CDR2 YNNKEL (reference sequence). CDR3 amino acids: CASSQEAGKTEAFF.